This TCR beta chain was sequenced in a study of CD8+CD57+ T cells in acquired aplastic anemia. Study as a whole: Mean yield of DNA from sorted CD4+ and CD8+ cells was 2.5 to 4 ug.

The sample holds a few counts of this clonotype. One end of the junction is discordant with germline, which a read error may explain. Whoever was chosen for sequencing had shown CD8+CD57+ cell expansion by flow cytometry. Patient blood was sampled before any therapy had been received. The CDR3 spans 13 residues. From germline, CDR1 is MNHEY and CDR2 SVGAGI. Using genomic DNA as the template, TCR beta VDJ and CDR3 profiling was carried out. TCRdb used MiXCR to reprocess the reads, holding one entry per CDR3 protein. The profile shows 250,000 or so distinct CDR3 sequences, around 43% of them singletons. Sequenced sample: sorted CD4+, CD8+, or CD8+CD57+ T cells (not recorded which) from PBMCs. This receptor was identified in a human donor with aplastic anemia. The genes are TRBV6-5 and TRBJ2-3; a weak D match, TRBD2 (5 bases). The CDR3 is CASSVWTGNTQCF. The CDR3 DNA follows: TGTGCCAGCAGTGTTTGGACGGGAAATACGCAGTGTTTT.